These T cell receptor beta chains were read from a single sample in a study of blood T cell repertoires in COVID-19. Data came from immunoSEQ multiplex PCR; TCRdb stores just in-frame clones and leaves some out. The sample contains almost 90,000 clones, 75% to 90% of which appear only once. The material sequenced was peripheral blood. These receptors all come from an elderly man with acute or convalescent COVID-19. The CDR3 runs from the conserved cysteine through the conserved F or W. The order of the fields is J gene, clone size, V gene, CDR3 length, CDR3 protein. Clone size is stated in some rows and not others, as once, few, many or a class when expanded.

j_gene: TRBJ1-1
abundance: -
v_gene: TRBV4-1
len: 16
CDR3aa: CASSQVPRGGNTEAFF

j_gene: TRBJ1-1
abundance: -
v_gene: TRBV27
len: 18
CDR3aa: CASSLSSTGYRINTEAFF

j_gene: TRBJ2-1
abundance: once
v_gene: TRBV6-5
len: 13
CDR3aa: CASTWSSYNEQFF

j_gene: TRBJ1-1
abundance: -
v_gene: TRBV6-5
len: 14
CDR3aa: CASSWDRAGTEAFF

j_gene: TRBJ1-5
abundance: -
v_gene: TRBV11-2
len: 14
CDR3aa: CASSQDRGRQPQHF

j_gene: TRBJ1-3
abundance: few
v_gene: TRBV9
len: 14
CDR3aa: CASSLGTFGDTIYF

j_gene: TRBJ2-5
abundance: -
v_gene: TRBV18
len: 17
CDR3aa: CASSPPKTVVIGETQYF

j_gene: TRBJ2-2
abundance: few
v_gene: TRBV10-2
len: 14
CDR3aa: CASSSGGAPGELFF

j_gene: TRBJ2-6
abundance: once
v_gene: TRBV5-8
len: 15
CDR3aa: CASSSTGPGANVLTF

j_gene: TRBJ2-5
abundance: -
v_gene: TRBV24-1
len: 21
CDR3aa: CATSDPSPQDRGPGGVETQYF

j_gene: TRBJ1-1
abundance: -
v_gene: TRBV11-1
len: 13
CDR3aa: CASSFAGGNEAFF

j_gene: TRBJ1-2
abundance: -
v_gene: TRBV7-9
len: 14
CDR3aa: CASLGTPPNYGYTF

j_gene: TRBJ1-5
abundance: -
v_gene: TRBV2
len: 15
CDR3aa: CASREQGSSNQPQHF

j_gene: TRBJ2-1
abundance: -
v_gene: TRBV7-2
len: 15
CDR3aa: CASSLGTPSYNEQFF

j_gene: TRBJ1-5
abundance: -
v_gene: TRBV5-8
len: 14
CDR3aa: CASSLNSGGQPQHF

j_gene: TRBJ2-7
abundance: -
v_gene: TRBV11-3
len: 14
CDR3aa: CASSRGQSSYEQYF

j_gene: TRBJ2-7
abundance: -
v_gene: TRBV21-1
len: 12
CDR3aa: CASSKTRGEQYF

j_gene: TRBJ1-1
abundance: -
v_gene: TRBV27
len: 12
CDR3aa: CASSRVGTEAFF

j_gene: TRBJ1-1
abundance: -
v_gene: TRBV7-2
len: 14
CDR3aa: CASSWNRGNTEAFF

j_gene: TRBJ2-5
abundance: -
v_gene: TRBV3-1/TRBV3-2
len: 14
CDR3aa: CASSQGAPQETQYF

j_gene: TRBJ1-2
abundance: -
v_gene: TRBV7-2
len: 13
CDR3aa: CASSLRHAPGYTF

j_gene: TRBJ1-6
abundance: -
v_gene: TRBV18
len: 15
CDR3aa: CASSPRQANNSPLHF

j_gene: TRBJ2-3
abundance: -
v_gene: TRBV6-2/TRBV6-3
len: 16
CDR3aa: CASSYGSGTSTDTQYF

j_gene: TRBJ2-7
abundance: -
v_gene: TRBV5-1
len: 13
CDR3aa: CASSLGQLFEQYF

j_gene: TRBJ2-7
abundance: -
v_gene: TRBV4-1
len: 15
CDR3aa: CASSPTSGKVSEQYF

j_gene: TRBJ1-5
abundance: -
v_gene: TRBV19
len: 13
CDR3aa: CASAQGPDQPQHF

j_gene: TRBJ2-7
abundance: -
v_gene: TRBV29-1
len: 14
CDR3aa: CSVEGAGPHYEQYF

j_gene: TRBJ1-2
abundance: -
v_gene: TRBV2
len: 14
CDR3aa: CASSSTGSMDGYTF

j_gene: TRBJ2-7
abundance: -
v_gene: TRBV28
len: 16
CDR3aa: CASSSPGTGLAYEQYF

j_gene: TRBJ2-7
abundance: -
v_gene: TRBV7-2
len: 15
CDR3aa: CASGLAGGSSYEQYF

j_gene: TRBJ1-1
abundance: -
v_gene: TRBV30
len: 11
CDR3aa: CAGAGDTEAFF

j_gene: TRBJ1-2
abundance: few
v_gene: TRBV5-1
len: 13
CDR3aa: CASRPTDSYGYTF

j_gene: TRBJ2-1
abundance: -
v_gene: TRBV24-1
len: 16
CDR3aa: CATSDVAGQGWNEQFF

j_gene: TRBJ1-6
abundance: -
v_gene: TRBV10-3
len: 15
CDR3aa: CAIREGQGDNSPLHF

j_gene: TRBJ2-2
abundance: few
v_gene: TRBV2
len: 13
CDR3aa: CASSVRVGGELFF

j_gene: TRBJ2-2
abundance: -
v_gene: TRBV18
len: 15
CDR3aa: CASSPPQGDTGELFF

j_gene: TRBJ2-2
abundance: -
v_gene: TRBV27
len: 18
CDR3aa: CASSLTLGRGVIPGELFF

j_gene: TRBJ2-5
abundance: -
v_gene: TRBV5-4
len: 13
CDR3aa: CASSPSGAETQYF

j_gene: TRBJ1-2
abundance: -
v_gene: TRBV12-3/TRBV12-4
len: 13
CDR3aa: CASSLQGLYGYTF

j_gene: TRBJ1-2
abundance: -
v_gene: TRBV28
len: 13
CDR3aa: CASSPLGHQGYTF

j_gene: TRBJ2-1
abundance: -
v_gene: TRBV28
len: 16
CDR3aa: CASSSPSSGRDGEQFF

j_gene: TRBJ1-5
abundance: -
v_gene: TRBV29-1
len: 13
CDR3aa: CSVLPGYDQPQHF

j_gene: TRBJ2-7
abundance: -
v_gene: TRBV2
len: 15
CDR3aa: CASSEIRDRAKEQYF

j_gene: TRBJ2-5
abundance: -
v_gene: TRBV27
len: 16
CDR3aa: CASSSGVTTIKETQYF

j_gene: TRBJ2-3
abundance: once
v_gene: TRBV5-4
len: 16
CDR3aa: CASSSPGTGGRDTQYF

j_gene: TRBJ1-5
abundance: -
v_gene: TRBV3-1/TRBV3-2
len: 13
CDR3aa: CASSQGGVQPQHF

j_gene: TRBJ2-6
abundance: -
v_gene: TRBV11-2
len: 14
CDR3aa: CASGLYSGANVLTF

j_gene: TRBJ2-7
abundance: -
v_gene: TRBV11-3
len: 15
CDR3aa: CASSLAGTGVYEQYF

j_gene: TRBJ1-1
abundance: -
v_gene: TRBV19
len: 13
CDR3aa: CASRDTGSTEAFF

j_gene: TRBJ2-3
abundance: -
v_gene: TRBV29-1
len: 13
CDR3aa: CSVQDYIADTQYF

j_gene: TRBJ2-1
abundance: -
v_gene: TRBV7-2
len: 14
CDR3aa: CASSSGLAGEEQFF